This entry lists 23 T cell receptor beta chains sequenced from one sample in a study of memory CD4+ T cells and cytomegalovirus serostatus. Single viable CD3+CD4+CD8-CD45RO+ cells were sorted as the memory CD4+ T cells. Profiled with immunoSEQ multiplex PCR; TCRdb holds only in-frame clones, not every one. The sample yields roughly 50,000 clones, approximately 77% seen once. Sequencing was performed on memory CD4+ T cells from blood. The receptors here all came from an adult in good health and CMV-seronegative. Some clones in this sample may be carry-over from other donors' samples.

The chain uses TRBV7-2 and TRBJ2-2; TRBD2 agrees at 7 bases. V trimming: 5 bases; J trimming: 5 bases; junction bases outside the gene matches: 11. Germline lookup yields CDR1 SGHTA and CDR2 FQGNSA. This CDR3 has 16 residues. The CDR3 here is CASSPRLAFGTGELFF. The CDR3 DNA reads TGTGCCAGCAGCCCACGACTAGCCTTCGGGACCGGGGAGCTGTTTTTT.

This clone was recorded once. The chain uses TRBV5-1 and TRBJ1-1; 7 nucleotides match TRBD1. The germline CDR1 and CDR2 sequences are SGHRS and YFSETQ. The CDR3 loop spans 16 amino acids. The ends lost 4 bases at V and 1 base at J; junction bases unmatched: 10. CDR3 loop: CASSPGQATGNTEAFF. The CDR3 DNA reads TGCGCCAGCAGCCCTGGACAGGCAACGGGGAACACTGAAGCTTTCTTT.

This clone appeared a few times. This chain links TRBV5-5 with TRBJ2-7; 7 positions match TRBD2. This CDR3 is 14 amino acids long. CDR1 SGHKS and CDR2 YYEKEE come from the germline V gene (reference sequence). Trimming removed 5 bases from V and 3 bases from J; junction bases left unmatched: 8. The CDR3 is CASRRSWGGYEQYF. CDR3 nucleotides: TGTGCCAGCAGGAGAAGTTGGGGGGGCTACGAGCAGTACTTC.

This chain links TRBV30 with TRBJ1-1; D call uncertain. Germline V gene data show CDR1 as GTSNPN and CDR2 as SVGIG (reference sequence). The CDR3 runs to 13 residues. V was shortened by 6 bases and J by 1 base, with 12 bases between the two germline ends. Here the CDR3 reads CACLKWGNTEAFF. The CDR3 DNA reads TGTGCCTGTCTTAAATGGGGGAACACTGAAGCTTTCTTT.

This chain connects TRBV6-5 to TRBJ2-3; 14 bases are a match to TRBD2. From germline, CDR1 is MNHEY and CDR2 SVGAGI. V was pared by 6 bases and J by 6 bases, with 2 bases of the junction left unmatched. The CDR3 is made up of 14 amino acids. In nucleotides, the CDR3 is TGTGCCAGCAGCCGACTAGCGGGAGGGGATACGCAGTATTTT. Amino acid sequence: CASSRLAGGDTQYF.

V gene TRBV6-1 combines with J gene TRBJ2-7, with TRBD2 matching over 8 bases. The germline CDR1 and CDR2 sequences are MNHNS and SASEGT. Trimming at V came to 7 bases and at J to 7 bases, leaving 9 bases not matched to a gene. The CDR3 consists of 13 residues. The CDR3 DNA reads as TGTGCCAGCACTATAGCGGGATTAGGTGAGCAGTACTTC. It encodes CASTIAGLGEQYF.

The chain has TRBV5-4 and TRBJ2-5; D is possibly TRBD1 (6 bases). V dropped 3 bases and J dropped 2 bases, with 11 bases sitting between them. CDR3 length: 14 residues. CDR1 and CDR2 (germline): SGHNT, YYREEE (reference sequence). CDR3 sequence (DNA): TGTGCCAGCAGCTCGCTGCAGGGGCAAGAGACCCAGTACTTC. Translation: CASSSLQGQETQYF. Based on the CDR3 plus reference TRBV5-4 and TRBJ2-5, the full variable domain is ETGVTQSPTHLIKTRGQQVTLRCSSQSGHNTVSWYQQALGQGPQFIFQYYREEENGRGNFPPRFSGLQFPNYSSELNVNALELDDSALYLCASSSLQGQETQYFGPGTRLLVL.

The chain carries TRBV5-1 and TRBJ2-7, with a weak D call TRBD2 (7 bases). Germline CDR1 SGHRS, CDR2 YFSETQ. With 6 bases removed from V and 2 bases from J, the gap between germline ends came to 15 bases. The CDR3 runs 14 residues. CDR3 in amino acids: CASIMGRGPYEQYF. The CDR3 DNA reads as TGCGCCAGCATCATGGGGCGGGGGCCCTACGAGCAGTACTTC.

This chain's CDR3 is CSVMGLKNTGELFF. CDR3 nucleotide sequence: TGCAGCGTTATGGGACTAAAGAACACCGGGGAGCTGTTTTTT. The chain is built from TRBV29-1 and TRBJ2-2; 7 positions match TRBD2. This CDR3 is 14 amino acids long. V dropped 5 bases and J dropped 1; count of bases not matched to a gene: 4. Germline CDR1 is SQVTM and CDR2 is ANQGSEA.

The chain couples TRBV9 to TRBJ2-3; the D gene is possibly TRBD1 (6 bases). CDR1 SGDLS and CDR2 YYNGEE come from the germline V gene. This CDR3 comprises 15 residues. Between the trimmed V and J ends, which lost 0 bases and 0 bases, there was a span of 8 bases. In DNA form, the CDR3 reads TGTGCCAGCAGCGTAGCCGACAGGAGCACAGATACGCAGTATTTT. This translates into CASSVADRSTDTQYF.

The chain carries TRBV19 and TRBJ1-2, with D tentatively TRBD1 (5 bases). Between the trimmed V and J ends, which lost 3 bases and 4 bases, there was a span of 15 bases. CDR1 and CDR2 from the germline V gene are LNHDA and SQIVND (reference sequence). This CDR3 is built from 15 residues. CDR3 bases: TGTGCCAGTAGTATTTCTGTCGGCGGGGCCTATGGCTACACCTTC. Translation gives CASSISVGGAYGYTF.

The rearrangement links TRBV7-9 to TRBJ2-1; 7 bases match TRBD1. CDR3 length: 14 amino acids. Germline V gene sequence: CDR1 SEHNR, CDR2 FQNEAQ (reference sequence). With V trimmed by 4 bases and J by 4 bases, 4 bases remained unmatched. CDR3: CASSSLQGYNEQFF. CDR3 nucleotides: TGTGCCAGCAGCTCGCTACAGGGGTACAATGAGCAGTTCTTC.

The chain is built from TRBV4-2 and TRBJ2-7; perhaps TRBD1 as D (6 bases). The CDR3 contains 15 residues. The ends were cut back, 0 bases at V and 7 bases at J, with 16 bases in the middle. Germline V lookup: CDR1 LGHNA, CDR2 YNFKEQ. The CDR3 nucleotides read TGTGCCAGCAGCCAAGACGTTAACTGGGGGCAGGAGCAGTACTTC. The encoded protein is CASSQDVNWGQEQYF.

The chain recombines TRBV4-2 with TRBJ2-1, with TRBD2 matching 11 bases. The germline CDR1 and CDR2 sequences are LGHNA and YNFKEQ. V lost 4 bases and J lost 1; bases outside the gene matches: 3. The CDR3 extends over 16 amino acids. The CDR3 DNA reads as TGTGCCAGCAGCCCGTTAGCGGGAGGGTCCTACAATGAGCAGTTCTTC. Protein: CASSPLAGGSYNEQFF.

The CDR3 DNA is TGTGCCTGGAGCCCTCTGGGGGTGAAAGGCTACACCTTC. Its protein is CAWSPLGVKGYTF. The chain carries TRBV30 and TRBJ1-2; possible D gene TRBD1, 5 bases. The germline V and J ends were trimmed by 3 bases and 8 bases, with 16 bases remaining between them. CDR3 size: 13 residues. Looked up from germline, CDR1 is GTSNPN and CDR2 is SVGIG (reference sequence).

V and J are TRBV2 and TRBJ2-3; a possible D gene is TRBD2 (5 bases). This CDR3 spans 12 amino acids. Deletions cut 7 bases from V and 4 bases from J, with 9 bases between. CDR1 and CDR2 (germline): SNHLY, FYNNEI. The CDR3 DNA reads TGTGCCAGCAAATCTAGCCCAGATACGCAGTATTTT. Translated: CASKSSPDTQYF. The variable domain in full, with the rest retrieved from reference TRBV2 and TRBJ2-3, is EPEVTQTPSHQVTQMGQEVILRCVPISNHLYFYWYRQILGQKVEFLVSFYNNEISEKSEIFDDQFSVERPDGSNFTLKIRSTKLEDSAMYFCASKSSPDTQYFGPGTRLTVL.

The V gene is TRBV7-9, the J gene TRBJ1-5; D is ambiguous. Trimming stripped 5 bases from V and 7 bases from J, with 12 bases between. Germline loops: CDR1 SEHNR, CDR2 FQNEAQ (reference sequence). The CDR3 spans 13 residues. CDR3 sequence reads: CASSKAGAQPQHF. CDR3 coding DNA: TGTGCCAGCAGCAAGGCAGGAGCACAGCCCCAGCATTTT.

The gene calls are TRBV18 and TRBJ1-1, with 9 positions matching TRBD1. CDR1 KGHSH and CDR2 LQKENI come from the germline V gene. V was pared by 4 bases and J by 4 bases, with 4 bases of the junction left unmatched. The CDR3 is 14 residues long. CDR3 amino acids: CASSLSTGGTEAFF. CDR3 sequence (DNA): TGTGCCAGCTCACTCTCGACAGGGGGCACTGAAGCTTTCTTT.

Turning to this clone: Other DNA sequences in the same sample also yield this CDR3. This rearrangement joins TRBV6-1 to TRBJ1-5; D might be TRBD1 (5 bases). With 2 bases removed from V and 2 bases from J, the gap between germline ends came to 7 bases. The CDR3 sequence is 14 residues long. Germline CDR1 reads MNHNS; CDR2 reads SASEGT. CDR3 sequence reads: CASSEQGGNQPQHF. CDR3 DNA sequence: TGTGCCAGCAGTGAACAGGGTGGCAATCAGCCCCAGCATTTT.

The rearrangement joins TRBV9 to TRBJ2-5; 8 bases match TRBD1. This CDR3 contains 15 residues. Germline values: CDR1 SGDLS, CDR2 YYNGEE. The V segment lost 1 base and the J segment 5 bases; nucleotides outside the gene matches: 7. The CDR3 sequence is CASSVSPGGGETQYF. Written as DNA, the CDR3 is TGTGCCAGCAGCGTATCCCCAGGGGGCGGGGAGACCCAGTACTTC.

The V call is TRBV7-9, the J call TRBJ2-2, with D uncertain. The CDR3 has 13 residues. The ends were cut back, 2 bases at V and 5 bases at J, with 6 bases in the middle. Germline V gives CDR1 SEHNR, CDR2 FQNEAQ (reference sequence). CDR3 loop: CASSLSKTGELFF. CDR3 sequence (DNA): TGTGCCAGCAGCTTATCTAAAACCGGGGAGCTGTTTTTT.

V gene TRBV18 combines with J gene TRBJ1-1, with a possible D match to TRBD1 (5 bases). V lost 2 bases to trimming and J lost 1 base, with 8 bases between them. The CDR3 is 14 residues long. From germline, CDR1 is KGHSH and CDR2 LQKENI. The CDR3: CASSPWGRNTEAFF. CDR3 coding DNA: TGTGCCAGCTCACCATGGGGACGGAACACTGAAGCTTTCTTT.

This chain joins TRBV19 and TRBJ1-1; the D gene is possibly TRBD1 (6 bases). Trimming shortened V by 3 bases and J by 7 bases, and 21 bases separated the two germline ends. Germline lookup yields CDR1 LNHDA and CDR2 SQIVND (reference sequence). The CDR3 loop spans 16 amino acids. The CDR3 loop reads CASSIPTGSPPLEAFF. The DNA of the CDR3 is TGTGCCAGTAGTATCCCGACAGGCAGCCCCCCCCTTGAAGCTTTCTTT.